Given below is one TCR beta chain in context. This sample was included in a study of blood T cell repertoires in COVID-19. Trimming cost V 5 bases and J 3 bases, with 11 bases left between them. The CDR3 length is 13 residues. Germline V CDR1 and CDR2: SGHKS, YYEKEE (reference sequence). Clones were read by immunoSEQ multiplex PCR, and TCRdb kept only the in-frame ones, dropping some. This table holds 150,000 to 200,000 clones, 94% found once. The sample was peripheral blood. This sequence originates from a man aged 25 to 45 with COVID-19, enrolled during active disease. The gene calls are TRBV5-5 and TRBJ1-2; no firm D call. The DNA of the CDR3 is TGTGCCAGCAGTACCCTAGAGGACTATGGCTACACCTTC. Its translation is CASSTLEDYGYTF.